The 28 T cell receptor beta chains reported below all come from one sample, sequenced in a study of OX40 agonist ivuxolimab in advanced cancers. The assay was immunoSEQ multiplex PCR, and TCRdb's table has in-frame clones only and misses some. The sample has roughly 80,000 clones, around four fifths seen once. This specimen was CD4+ or CD8+ T cells sorted from blood, taken in a trial of the OX40 agonist ivuxolimab. These receptors came from an adult with an advanced solid tumor such as melanoma, head and neck, liver or kidney cancer.

The table lists this clone with a few counts. J is TRBJ2-5 and V is TRBV27; no clear D gene. This CDR3 is built from 15 residues. V was pared by 3 bases and J by 5 bases, with 16 bases between. CDR1 and CDR2 from the germline V gene are MNHEY and SMNVEV (reference sequence). DNA of the CDR3: TGTGCCAGCAGTTTTGGCGGATCCATGGTTGAGACCCAGTACTTC. Translated, it gives CASSFGGSMVETQYF.

The gene calls are TRBV9 and TRBJ2-2; 7 nucleotides align to TRBD1. The CDR3 consists of 17 residues. The germline V gene encodes CDR1 SGDLS and CDR2 YYNGEE. V trimming: 2 bases; J trimming: 6 bases; junction bases outside the gene matches: 13. CDR3 amino acids: CASSVAGGSPTPGELFF. The CDR3 coding sequence is TGTGCCAGCAGCGTGGCAGGGGGTTCCCCCACACCCGGGGAGCTGTTTTTT.

The chain is built from TRBV30 and TRBJ2-7, with no clear D. The V gene lost 0 bases and the J gene lost 5 bases, with 5 bases spanning the gap. Germline V gene lookup returns CDR1 GTSNPN and CDR2 SVGIG (reference sequence). The CDR3 is 11 amino acids. Here the CDR3 reads CAWSVLDEQYF. Here the CDR3 DNA reads TGTGCCTGGAGTGTATTAGACGAGCAGTACTTC.

The chain has TRBV19 and TRBJ2-2; D gene uncertain. CDR3 length: 14 residues. The V gene lost 3 bases and the J gene lost 2 bases, with 7 bases spanning the gap. Germline lookup yields CDR1 LNHDA and CDR2 SQIVND (reference sequence). The CDR3 DNA follows: TGTGCCAGTAGTATCGGCTCAAACACCGGGGAGCTGTTTTTT. This encodes CASSIGSNTGELFF.

The rearrangement uses TRBV18 and TRBJ2-3, with no clear D. The CDR3 length is 13 residues. The V end lost 5 bases, the J end lost 0 bases, and 6 bases lay between the germline ends. The V gene's germline CDR1 is KGHSH and CDR2 LQKENI. This chain's CDR3 is CASSSASTDTQYF. In DNA form, the CDR3 reads TGTGCCAGCTCATCCGCTAGCACAGATACGCAGTATTTT.

Sample share makes this clone large. J is TRBJ2-7 and V is TRBV7-9, with 7 bases fitting TRBD2. This CDR3 has 14 amino acids. Trimming removed 5 bases from V and 6 bases from J; junction bases left unmatched: 10. CDR1 and CDR2 (germline): SEHNR, FQNEAQ (reference sequence). CDR3 protein: CASSPGTIDTEQYF. The CDR3 DNA reads TGTGCCAGCAGCCCCGGGACTATCGACACCGAGCAGTACTTC.

This clone was observed a few times. This chain uses TRBV30 with TRBJ1-1; TRBD1 matches 8 bases. CDR3 length: 15 amino acids. After removal of 2 bases from V and 1 base from J, the junction contained 6 bases not matched to a gene. Germline lookup yields CDR1 GTSNPN and CDR2 SVGIG (reference sequence). CDR3: CAWSRLDRGNTEAFF. The CDR3 DNA follows: TGTGCCTGGAGTCGTCTCGACAGGGGGAACACTGAAGCTTTCTTT.

The V and J genes are TRBV2 and TRBJ2-7; TRBD1 might be the D (6 bases). CDR3 length: 13 residues. Trimming stripped 6 bases from V and 3 bases from J, with 12 bases between. CDR1 is SNHLY, CDR2 FYNNEI, per germline. The CDR3, as DNA: TGTGCCAGCAGGACAGGAATGGACTACGAGCAGTACTTC. Residues: CASRTGMDYEQYF.

The J gene is TRBJ1-2, the V gene TRBV27, with D possibly matching TRBD1 (6 bases). The CDR3 is 13 amino acids. V was trimmed by 5 bases and J by 6 bases, leaving 13 bases between them. Germline lookup yields CDR1 MNHEY and CDR2 SMNVEV (reference sequence). The CDR3 reads CASSAWGADGYTF. For the CDR3, the DNA is TGTGCCAGCAGTGCGTGGGGGGCTGATGGCTACACCTTC.

The V and J genes are TRBV4-1 and TRBJ2-3, with D possibly being TRBD2 (6 bases). V lost 5 bases, J lost 3 bases, and 21 bases lay in between. The CDR3 is 17 amino acids. Germline V gene lookup returns CDR1 MGHRA and CDR2 YSYEKL. In DNA, the CDR3 is TGCGCCAGCAGCTCACTCCAACTGCTTGGGGGGACAGATACGCAGTATTTT. This encodes CASSSLQLLGGTDTQYF.

The chain's CDR3 is CASSYPGGNTIYF. The CDR3 coding sequence is TGTGCCAGCAGTTACCCGGGAGGAAACACCATATATTTT. The rearrangement joins TRBV6-6 to TRBJ1-3; D gene ambiguous. V was pared by 2 bases and J by 4 bases, with 6 bases between. CDR3 length equals 13 residues. Germline values: CDR1 MNHNY, CDR2 SVGAGI (reference sequence).

This chain joins TRBV7-2 and TRBJ1-3; weak D call: TRBD1 (5 bases). This CDR3 is 16 amino acids long. The V end was cut by 2 bases, the J end by 8 bases, with 19 bases between. CDR1 SGHTA and CDR2 FQGNSA come from the germline V gene. In DNA, the CDR3 is TGTGCCAGCAGCTTAAAAGGGACGGCCGGGGTAGACACCATATATTTT. Its protein product is CASSLKGTAGVDTIYF.

V is TRBV11-3 and J is TRBJ2-5; 11 nucleotides agree with TRBD2. Germline V gene data show CDR1 as SGHNT and CDR2 as YENEEA. The CDR3 length is 15 residues. J was trimmed by 3 bases and V by 5 bases; bases with no gene match: 5. The CDR3 nucleotides read TGTGCCAGCAGCCTAGGGACTAGCGGAGAAGAGACCCAGTACTTC. Its protein product is CASSLGTSGEETQYF.

This chain joins TRBV21-1 and TRBJ2-3; the table's D call TRBD2 went unverified against the DNA. TRBV21-1 is designated a pseudogene. CDR3 length: 17 residues. In nucleotides, the CDR3 is TGTGCCAGCAGCAAAGGTACCCCGTCGGTACGTACAGATACGCAGTATTTT. Its translation: CASSKGTPSVRTDTQYF.

The V gene is TRBV5-6, the J gene TRBJ1-1; D might be TRBD1 (6 bases). The germline CDR1 and CDR2 sequences are SGHDT and YYEEEE. V lost 0 bases to trimming and J lost 7 bases, with 10 bases between them. The CDR3 runs 13 residues. CDR3 sequence: CASSLGQGFEAFF. CDR3 nucleotide sequence: TGTGCCAGCAGCTTGGGGCAGGGGTTTGAAGCTTTCTTT.

The CDR3 DNA follows: TGTGCCATCAGTGAGTCGGTCCCCCCCGCTGGCACGCAGTATTTT. Its translation: CAISESVPPAGTQYF. The rearrangement links TRBV10-3 to TRBJ2-3; no clear D gene. V was clipped by 0 bases and J by 9 bases, with 16 bases between them. The CDR3 runs 15 residues. Per germline, CDR1 ENHRY and CDR2 SYGVKD.

The chain joins TRBV30 to TRBJ1-2; D is unclear. V lost 5 bases and J 2 bases, leaving 9 bases between the germline ends. Per germline, CDR1 GTSNPN and CDR2 SVGIG (reference sequence). The CDR3 length is 12 residues. The CDR3 region is CAWAQKNYGYTF. The CDR3 bases are TGTGCCTGGGCACAGAAAAACTATGGCTACACCTTC.

V and J are TRBV18 and TRBJ2-7; D is unclear. The CDR3 contains 13 residues. V lost 3 bases to trimming and J lost 5 bases, with 11 bases between them. Germline values: CDR1 KGHSH, CDR2 LQKENI. As DNA, the CDR3 is TGTGCCAGCTCACCTCACCCGAGTGACGAGCAGTACTTC. Translation: CASSPHPSDEQYF. Combining the CDR3 with reference TRBV18 and TRBJ2-7 gives the whole variable domain NAGVMQNPRHLVRRRGQEARLRCSPMKGHSHVYWYRQLPEEGLKFMVYLQKENIIDESGMPKERFSAEFPKEGPSILRIQQVVRGDSAAYFCASSPHPSDEQYFGPGTRLTVT.

This sequence joins TRBV6-1 and TRBJ2-7; no clear D gene. This CDR3 comprises 11 residues. The germline V gene has CDR1 MNHNS and CDR2 SASEGT. V shed 5 bases and J shed 6 bases, with 8 bases lying between them. For the CDR3, the DNA is TGTGCCAGCAGTAATAGCATCGAGCAGTACTTC. Protein product: CASSNSIEQYF.

This clone occurred a few times. The chain couples TRBV5-1 to TRBJ1-3; D gene ambiguous. Trimming stripped 5 bases from V and 0 bases from J, with 12 bases between. CDR1 SGHRS and CDR2 YFSETQ come from the germline V gene. The CDR3 has 15 residues. The CDR3 nucleotides read TGCGCCAGCAGTCGTACAGTGAGCTCTGGAAACACCATATATTTT. Protein: CASSRTVSSGNTIYF.

J is TRBJ2-5 and V is TRBV9; TRBD2 agrees at 7 bases. The CDR3 loop spans 14 amino acids. Trimming removed 1 base from V and 0 bases from J; junction bases left unmatched: 0. The germline V gene has CDR1 SGDLS and CDR2 YYNGEE. CDR3 in DNA: TGTGCCAGCAGCGTAACTAGCGACCAAGAGACCCAGTACTTC. This encodes CASSVTSDQETQYF.

This clone was counted once. The gene calls are TRBV30 and TRBJ1-2, with TRBD1 as a possible D gene (6 bases). This CDR3 has 15 residues. Germline V gene lookup returns CDR1 GTSNPN and CDR2 SVGIG (reference sequence). V was clipped by 0 bases and J by 6 bases, with 17 bases between them. The CDR3 DNA reads TGTGCCTGGAGTGTTACGACCAGGGGAGCGGATGGCTACACCTTC. As protein: CAWSVTTRGADGYTF.

This clone was counted a single time. CDR3 amino acids: CASSPGTGGASYNEQFF. The CDR3 DNA is TGTGCCAGCAGCCCAGGGACAGGGGGCGCCTCCTACAATGAGCAGTTCTTC. The rearrangement joins TRBV7-2 to TRBJ2-1, with 12 nucleotides matching TRBD1. The CDR3 spans 17 residues. J gave up 0 bases and V 5 bases, and 5 bases lay outside the gene matches. CDR1 is SGHTA and CDR2 is FQGNSA in the germline V gene.

The rearrangement joins TRBV5-1 to TRBJ2-7; D ambiguous. Germline V gene sequence: CDR1 SGHRS, CDR2 YFSETQ. Trimming took 1 base from V and 4 from J, leaving 3 bases between them. This CDR3 spans 11 amino acids. Written as DNA, the CDR3 is TGCGCCAGCAGCTTGAGGTACGAGCAGTACTTC. Translating it yields CASSLRYEQYF.

This chain links TRBV11-2 with TRBJ2-2; a possible D gene is TRBD2 (6 bases). CDR1 is SGHAT, CDR2 FQNNGV, per germline. V was trimmed by 0 bases and J by 6 bases, leaving 11 bases between them. The CDR3 consists of 15 residues. The CDR3 nucleotides are TGTGCCAGCAGCTTAGACGGGAGTAGGGCCGGGGAGCTGTTTTTT. As protein: CASSLDGSRAGELFF. Based on the CDR3 plus reference TRBV11-2 and TRBJ2-2, the full variable domain is EAGVAQSPRYKIIEKRQSVAFWCNPISGHATLYWYQQILGQGPKLLIQFQNNGVVDDSQLPKDRFSAERLKGVDSTLKIQPAKLEDSAVYLCASSLDGSRAGELFFGEGSRLTVL.

The chain is built from TRBV7-9 and TRBJ2-7; D may be TRBD1 or TRBD2 (5 bases each). Germline loops: CDR1 SEHNR, CDR2 FQNEAQ (reference sequence). Trimming left V 4 bases short and J 9 bases short, with 16 bases between. The CDR3 runs 13 residues. CDR3 nucleotide sequence: TGTGCCAGCAGCTCCTCGCAGGGACGTTTGCAGTACTTC. It codes for CASSSSQGRLQYF.

The J gene is TRBJ2-1, the V gene TRBV5-1; 13 bases map to TRBD2. Trimming removed 4 bases from V and 1 base from J; junction bases left unmatched: 8. CDR1 is SGHRS, CDR2 YFSETQ, per germline. The CDR3 has 18 residues. DNA for the CDR3: TGCGCCAGCAGCCCCGGACTAGCGGGAGTATTATCCTACAATGAGCAGTTCTTC. This gives the protein CASSPGLAGVLSYNEQFF.

J is TRBJ2-7 and V is TRBV4-1; no firm D call. V was cut by 1 base and J by 7 bases, with 14 bases left in between. Germline CDR1 and CDR2: MGHRA and YSYEKL. CDR3 length: 14 amino acids. The CDR3: CASSQAWNAREQYF. In nucleotides, the CDR3 is TGCGCCAGCAGCCAAGCGTGGAACGCACGGGAGCAGTACTTC.